The rows below give T cell receptor beta chains drawn from one sample of a study of blood T cell repertoires in COVID-19. The assay was immunoSEQ multiplex PCR, and TCRdb's table has in-frame clones only and misses some. The sample holds some 160,000 clones, 80% seen once. Sequencing was done on a sample of peripheral blood. The receptors were gathered from a man in his sixties or seventies with active or convalescent COVID-19. Each CDR3 is given with its conserved first and last residue. D genes are given only for firm matches. Clone size is not always given. Where it is, it says once, few, many or a class for expanded clones.

v_gene	j_gene	abundance	d_gene	CDR3aa	CDR3nt
TRBV7-9	TRBJ1-1	NA	NA	CASSRRREGEAFF	TGTGCCAGCAGCCGAAGGCGGGAAGGAGAAGCTTTCTTT
TRBV7-9	TRBJ1-2	NA	NA	CASSLAHSGSNYGYTF	TGTGCCAGCAGCTTAGCTCATTCCGGGTCTAACTATGGCTACACCTTC
TRBV12-3/TRBV12-4	TRBJ1-1	NA	NA	CASSLTRVTEAFF	TGTGCCAGCAGTTTAACCAGGGTCACTGAAGCTTTCTTT
TRBV9	TRBJ2-2	once	TRBD1	CASGGTGFTGELFF	TGTGCCAGCGGGGGGACAGGCTTCACCGGGGAGCTGTTTTTT
TRBV5-1	TRBJ1-2	NA	NA	CASSLGHQGNYGYTF	TGCGCCAGCAGCTTGGGACATCAGGGAAACTATGGCTACACCTTC
TRBV2	TRBJ2-7	NA	TRBD1	CASSEVAQGKQYF	TGTGCCAGCAGTGAAGTAGCACAGGGGAAGCAGTACTTC
TRBV5-1	TRBJ1-1	NA	NA	CASSSTPRGPTEAFF	TGCGCCAGCAGCTCCACTCCCAGGGGCCCCACTGAAGCTTTCTTT
TRBV6-5	TRBJ1-1	NA	NA	CASRGGVMNTEAFF	TGTGCCAGCAGGGGCGGGGTCATGAACACTGAAGCTTTCTTT
TRBV5-1	TRBJ2-3	NA	TRBD1	CASSSQGAPDTQYF	TGCGCCAGCAGCTCCCAGGGGGCGCCGGATACGCAGTATTTT
TRBV27	TRBJ1-2	NA	NA	CASRLTGLSENGYTF	TGTGCCAGCAGATTGACAGGTCTTTCCGAAAATGGCTACACCTTC
TRBV9	TRBJ2-3	NA	NA	CASSVGGSQVADTQYF	TGTGCCAGCAGCGTAGGGGGCTCTCAAGTAGCAGATACGCAGTATTTT
TRBV10-3	TRBJ2-1	NA	NA	CAIRGSGTSHNEQFF	TGTGCCATCAGGGGGTCCGGGACTTCCCACAATGAGCAGTTCTTC
TRBV2	TRBJ2-3	NA	TRBD1	CASSETIYRGSYNTQYF	TGTGCCAGCAGTGAGACTATCTACAGGGGTTCCTACAATACGCAGTATTTT
TRBV20-1	TRBJ2-3	NA	NA	CSARDRDTQYF	TGCAGTGCTAGAGACCGAGATACGCAGTATTTT
TRBV3-1/TRBV3-2	TRBJ2-7	NA	TRBD1	CASSQRDRAHEQYF	TGTGCCAGCAGCCAGCGCGACAGGGCCCACGAGCAGTACTTC
TRBV19	TRBJ1-5	NA	NA	CASSISRAGAYSNQPQHF	TGTGCCAGTAGTATAAGCAGGGCAGGGGCTTATAGCAATCAGCCCCAGCATTTT
TRBV9	TRBJ2-3	once	NA	CASSVSPLISDTQYF	TGTGCCAGCAGCGTTTCCCCCCTTATCTCAGATACGCAGTATTTT
TRBV5-8	TRBJ2-3	NA	TRBD2	CASSLILAGATDTQYF	TGTGCCAGCAGCTTGATTCTAGCGGGGGCCACAGATACGCAGTATTTT
TRBV7-3	TRBJ1-2	NA	NA	CASSPRVRLNYGYTF	TGTGCCAGCAGCCCCCGGGTCCGACTTAACTATGGCTACACCTTC
TRBV5-4	TRBJ1-3	NA	TRBD1	CAIRNRDSGNTIYF	TGTGCCATCCGGAATAGGGACAGCGGAAACACCATATATTTT
TRBV3-1/TRBV3-2	TRBJ2-7	few	TRBD1	CASSHRGAGKYF	TGTGCCAGCAGTCACAGGGGGGCAGGCAAGTACTTC
TRBV5-1	TRBJ1-1	once	NA	CASMMETQNTEAFF	TGCGCCAGCATGATGGAGACCCAGAACACTGAAGCTTTCTTT
TRBV5-6	TRBJ1-2	NA	TRBD1	CASSLGDRGYGYTF	TGTGCCAGCAGCTTGGGGGACAGGGGGTATGGCTACACCTTC
TRBV9	TRBJ1-2	NA	NA	CASSVVANSYGYTF	TGTGCCAGCAGCGTAGTCGCGAACAGCTATGGCTACACCTTC
TRBV11-2	TRBJ1-3	NA	NA	CASSHPGLFHSGNTIYF	TGTGCCAGCAGCCACCCGGGACTTTTTCACTCTGGAAACACCATATATTTT
TRBV10-1	TRBJ2-7	NA	TRBD1	CASLGTGALYEQYF	TGCGCCAGCCTAGGGACAGGGGCTCTCTACGAGCAGTACTTC
TRBV5-4	TRBJ2-2	NA	TRBD2	CASSLRGVNTGELFF	TGTGCCAGCAGCTTACGGGGGGTGAACACCGGGGAGCTGTTTTTT
TRBV9	TRBJ2-6	NA	NA	CASSTQGSGANVLTF	TGTGCCAGCAGTACACAGGGCTCTGGGGCCAACGTCCTGACTTTC
TRBV7-8	TRBJ1-1	NA	NA	CASSSRGEGTEAFF	TGTGCCAGCAGCTCAAGGGGGGAGGGAACTGAAGCTTTCTTT
TRBV6-2/TRBV6-3	TRBJ2-7	NA	TRBD1	CASSRRDRGVNEQYF	TGTGCCAGCAGTCGACGGGACAGGGGAGTGAACGAGCAGTACTTC
TRBV7-6	TRBJ2-1	NA	NA	CASSPQTATSSYNEQFF	TGTGCCAGCAGCCCTCAGACAGCTACAAGCTCCTACAATGAGCAGTTCTTC
TRBV7-9	TRBJ1-1	NA	TRBD1	CASSPGTVNTEAFF	TGTGCCAGCAGCCCCGGGACAGTTAACACTGAAGCTTTCTTT
TRBV2	TRBJ1-5	NA	TRBD1	CASGQGAAQPQHF	TGTGCCAGCGGACAGGGGGCGGCTCAGCCCCAGCATTTT
TRBV11-2	TRBJ2-2	NA	NA	CASSFVVDTGELFF	TGTGCCAGCAGCTTCGTTGTTGACACCGGGGAGCTGTTTTTT
TRBV6-2/TRBV6-3	TRBJ2-7	NA	NA	CASSYVYEQYF	TGTGCCAGCAGTTACGTATACGAGCAGTACTTC
TRBV10-3	TRBJ1-1	few	TRBD1	CASAGTGGAGTEAFF	TGTGCCAGCGCCGGGACAGGGGGCGCCGGGACTGAAGCTTTCTTT
TRBV19	TRBJ1-5	NA	TRBD1	CASSITGELNQPQHF	TGTGCCAGTAGTATCACAGGGGAATTGAACCAGCCCCAGCATTTT
TRBV28	TRBJ1-5	NA	NA	CASSLRGPQHF	TGTGCCAGCAGTTTAAGGGGACCCCAGCATTTT
TRBV7-6	TRBJ2-5	NA	TRBD2	CASSLAAGGLETQYF	TGTGCCAGCAGCTTAGCAGCGGGAGGTCTCGAGACCCAGTACTTC
TRBV30	TRBJ2-1	few	TRBD2	CAWSIPTSGRAFEQFF	TGTGCCTGGAGTATCCCGACTAGCGGGAGGGCCTTTGAGCAGTTCTTC
TRBV10-3	TRBJ1-3	NA	TRBD1	CAISRDRPINSGNTIYF	TGTGCCATCAGTAGGGACAGACCGATAAACTCTGGAAACACCATATATTTT
TRBV6-5	TRBJ1-2	NA	NA	CASLWTEGGYTF	TGTGCCAGCTTGTGGACGGAGGGTGGCTACACCTTC
TRBV11-2	TRBJ2-3	NA	NA	CASSTGTSSTDTQYF	TGTGCCAGCAGCACCGGGACATCTAGCACAGATACGCAGTATTTT
TRBV7-3	TRBJ2-5	NA	NA	CASSFRAGDAQYF	TGTGCCAGCAGCTTTAGGGCGGGTGATGCCCAGTACTTC
TRBV11-3	TRBJ2-3	NA	TRBD2	CASNGGGVLDTQYF	TGTGCCAGCAATGGCGGGGGGGTACTGGATACGCAGTATTTT
TRBV5-1	TRBJ2-2	few	TRBD2	CASSPGRANTGELFF	TGCGCCAGCAGCCCGGGGAGGGCGAACACCGGGGAGCTGTTTTTT
TRBV11-2	TRBJ1-1	NA	NA	CASSLIASDTEAFF	TGTGCCAGCAGCTTAATCGCGTCTGACACTGAAGCTTTCTTT
TRBV28	TRBJ1-2	once	NA	CASSWILDSSENGYTF	TGTGCCAGCAGCTGGATCTTGGACAGTAGTGAAAATGGCTACACCTTC
TRBV3-1/TRBV3-2	TRBJ1-4	NA	NA	CASSYHGGAKLFF	TGTGCCAGCAGCTATCATGGGGGGGCAAAACTGTTTTTT
TRBV15	TRBJ1-4	once	NA	CATSRGRVGNEKLFF	TGTGCCACCAGCAGAGGCAGGGTAGGAAATGAAAAACTGTTTTTT
TRBV6-1	TRBJ2-7	NA	NA	CASSEATTSPYEQYF	TGTGCCAGCAGTGAAGCGACTACTAGCCCCTACGAGCAGTACTTC
TRBV19	TRBJ1-2	many	TRBD1	CASSPHADRKEGYTF	TGTGCCAGTAGTCCTCACGCGGACAGGAAGGAGGGCTACACCTTC
TRBV7-8	TRBJ2-7	NA	NA	CASSLVGRTGSTYEQYF	TGTGCCAGCAGCTTAGTGGGGAGGACAGGATCAACCTACGAGCAGTACTTC